The source of this T cell receptor beta chain is a study of cytomegalovirus exposure and HLA in healthy donors. Clones were sequenced by immunoSEQ multiplex PCR, and TCRdb holds only the in-frame ones, with some missing. The sample has some 68,000 clones; approximately 97% are singletons. Trimming pared 6 bases from V and 2 bases from J, leaving 9 bases between. This CDR3 region has 13 residues. Looked up from germline, CDR1 is PRHDT and CDR2 is FYEKMQ (reference sequence). Findings and limits, study-wide: The investigators catalogued about 170 TCR beta chains as cytomegalovirus-associated.

In regard to this clone: As yet, its antigen is unknown.

The donors were members of the approximately 130-subject validation cohort (separate from the approximately 670-subject first cohort). The chain recombines TRBV13 with TRBJ2-3; D perhaps matches TRBD2 (5 bases). The sequence was obtained from a man younger than 35 in good health and CMV-seronegative. The sample taken for sequencing was PBMCs. The CDR3 sequence: CASSLAPTDTQYF. The CDR3 nucleotides read TGTGCCAGCAGTCTAGCCCCCACAGATACGCAGTATTTT.